This T cell receptor beta chain was identified in a study of blood T cell repertoires in COVID-19. Study-level background: Samples taken during acute and convalescent COVID-19 were collected in the United States, Italy and Spain. Sample material is recorded as cDNA or gDNA derived from T cells, B-cell-depleted T cells, or PBMCs.

The Seattle site enrolled patients during active infection and followed them longitudinally. Original analysis: For nucleated cells, counts were estimated from reference gene primer amplification. Measured with immunoSEQ multiplex PCR; TCRdb has only the in-frame clones, and not every one. The D gene and trimming were derived from the DNA, and the V and J assignments and clone size from that table. The sample has 140,000 to 150,000 clones, 80% to 90% seen once; the top ten hold roughly 8%. This clone occurred once. J gave up 2 bases and V 6 bases, and 5 bases lay outside the gene matches. The CDR3 totals 14 residues. CDR1 and CDR2 from the germline V gene are SEHNR and FQNEAQ (reference sequence).

Sequenced sample: peripheral blood. This clonotype originated in a woman aged 55-70 years with COVID-19, enrolled during active disease. The chain employs TRBV7-9 and TRBJ2-7; the match to TRBD1 covers 9 bases. The CDR3 DNA is TGTGCCAGCAGTCCGCGGGACAGGGCCTACGAGCAGTACTTC. Its protein is CASSPRDRAYEQYF.